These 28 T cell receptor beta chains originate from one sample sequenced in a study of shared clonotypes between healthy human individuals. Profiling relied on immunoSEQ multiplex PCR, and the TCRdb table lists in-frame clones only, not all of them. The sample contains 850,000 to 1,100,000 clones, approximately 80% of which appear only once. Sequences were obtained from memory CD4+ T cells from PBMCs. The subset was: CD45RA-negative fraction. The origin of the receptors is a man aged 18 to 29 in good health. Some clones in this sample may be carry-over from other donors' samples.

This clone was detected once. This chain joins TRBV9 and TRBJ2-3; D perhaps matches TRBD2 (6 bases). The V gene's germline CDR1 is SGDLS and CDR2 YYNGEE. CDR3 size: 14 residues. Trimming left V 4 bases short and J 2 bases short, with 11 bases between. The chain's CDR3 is CASSPRLVTDTQYF. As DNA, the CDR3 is TGTGCCAGCAGCCCTCGACTAGTCACAGATACGCAGTATTTT.

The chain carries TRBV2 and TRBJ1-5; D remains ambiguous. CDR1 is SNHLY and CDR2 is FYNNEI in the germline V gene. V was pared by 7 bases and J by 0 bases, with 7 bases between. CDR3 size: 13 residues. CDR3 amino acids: CASMADSNQPQHF. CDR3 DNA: TGTGCCAGCATGGCGGATAGCAATCAGCCCCAGCATTTT.

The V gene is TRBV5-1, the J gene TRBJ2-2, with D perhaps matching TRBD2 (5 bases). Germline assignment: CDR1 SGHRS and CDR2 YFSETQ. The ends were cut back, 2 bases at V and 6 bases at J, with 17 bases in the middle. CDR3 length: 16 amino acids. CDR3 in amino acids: CASSFGGPLISGELFF. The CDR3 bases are TGCGCCAGCAGCTTTGGCGGGCCCTTAATATCCGGGGAGCTGTTTTTT.

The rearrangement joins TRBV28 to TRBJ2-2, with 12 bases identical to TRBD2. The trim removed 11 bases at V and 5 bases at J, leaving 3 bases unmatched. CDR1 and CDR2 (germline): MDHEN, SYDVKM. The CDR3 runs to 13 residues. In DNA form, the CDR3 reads TGTGCCGTCGGGACTAGCGGGACCGGGGAGCTGTTTTTT. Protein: CAVGTSGTGELFF.

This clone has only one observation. The chain's CDR3 is CASKGRNRAGNTIYF. CDR3 bases: TGTGCCAGCAAGGGTCGGAACAGGGCTGGAAACACCATATATTTT. The V call is TRBV6-1, the J call TRBJ1-3; maybe TRBD1 (6 bases). The V and J ends lost 7 bases and 2 bases respectively, with 15 bases between them. This CDR3 region has 15 residues. Germline V gives CDR1 MNHNS, CDR2 SASEGT.

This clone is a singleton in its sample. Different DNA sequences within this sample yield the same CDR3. For the CDR3, the DNA is TGTGCCAGCAGTGAAAGCGGGAGTACAGATACGCAGTATTTT. Translating it yields CASSESGSTDTQYF. The chain links TRBV6-1 to TRBJ2-3, with 8 bases lining up with TRBD2. The germline V gene has CDR1 MNHNS and CDR2 SASEGT. V was pared by 2 bases and J by 3 bases, with 1 base of the junction left unmatched. This CDR3 spans 14 amino acids.

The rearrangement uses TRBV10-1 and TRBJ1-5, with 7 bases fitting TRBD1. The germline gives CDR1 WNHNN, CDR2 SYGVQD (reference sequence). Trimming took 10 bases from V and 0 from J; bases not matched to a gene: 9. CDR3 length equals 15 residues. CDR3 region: CANQRDSHSNQPQHF. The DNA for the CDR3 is TGCGCCAACCAAAGGGACAGTCATAGCAATCAGCCCCAGCATTTT.

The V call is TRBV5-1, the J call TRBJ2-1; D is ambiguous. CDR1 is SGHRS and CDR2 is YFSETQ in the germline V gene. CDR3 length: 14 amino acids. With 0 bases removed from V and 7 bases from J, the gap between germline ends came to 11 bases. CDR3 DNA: TGCGCCAGCAGCTTGGTAACTTTCGGGAATGAGCAGTTCTTC. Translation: CASSLVTFGNEQFF.

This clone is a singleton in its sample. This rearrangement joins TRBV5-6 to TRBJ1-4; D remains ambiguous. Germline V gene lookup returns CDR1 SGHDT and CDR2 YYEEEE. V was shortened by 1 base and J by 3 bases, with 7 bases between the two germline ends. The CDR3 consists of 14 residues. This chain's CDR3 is CASSLRGPNEKLFF. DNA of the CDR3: TGTGCCAGCAGCTTGAGAGGTCCTAATGAAAAACTGTTTTTT.

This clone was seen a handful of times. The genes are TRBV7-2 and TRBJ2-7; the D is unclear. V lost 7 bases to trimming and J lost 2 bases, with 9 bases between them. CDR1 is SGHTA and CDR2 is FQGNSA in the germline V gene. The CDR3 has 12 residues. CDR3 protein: CASTTGAYEQYF. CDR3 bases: TGTGCCAGCACCACTGGCGCCTACGAGCAGTACTTC.

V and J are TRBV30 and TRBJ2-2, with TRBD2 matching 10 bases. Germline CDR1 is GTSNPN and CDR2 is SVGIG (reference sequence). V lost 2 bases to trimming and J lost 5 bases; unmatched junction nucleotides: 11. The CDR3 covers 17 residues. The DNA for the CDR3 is TGTGCCTGGAGTAGGACTGCATTGGGACTAGCGACCGGGGAGCTGTTTTTT. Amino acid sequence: CAWSRTALGLATGELFF.

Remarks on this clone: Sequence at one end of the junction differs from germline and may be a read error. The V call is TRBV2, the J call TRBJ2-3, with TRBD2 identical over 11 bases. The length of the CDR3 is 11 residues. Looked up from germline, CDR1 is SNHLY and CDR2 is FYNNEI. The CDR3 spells CASSETSGKDF. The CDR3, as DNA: TGTGCCAGCAGTGAGACTAGCGGGAAGGATTTT.

Here the CDR3 reads CASSVRGPAKNIQYF. As DNA, the CDR3 is TGCGCCAGCAGTGTTCGAGGCCCAGCCAAAAACATTCAGTACTTC. The chain recombines TRBV5-1 with TRBJ2-4, with D unresolved. Germline values: CDR1 SGHRS, CDR2 YFSETQ. V lost 5 bases and J lost 0, with 12 bases in between. The CDR3 contains 15 residues.

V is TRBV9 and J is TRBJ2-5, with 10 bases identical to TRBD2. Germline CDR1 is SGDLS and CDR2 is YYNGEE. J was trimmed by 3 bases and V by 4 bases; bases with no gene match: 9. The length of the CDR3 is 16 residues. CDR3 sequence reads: CASSPWGLAGEETQYF. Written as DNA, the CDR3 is TGTGCCAGCAGCCCCTGGGGGCTAGCGGGAGAAGAGACCCAGTACTTC.

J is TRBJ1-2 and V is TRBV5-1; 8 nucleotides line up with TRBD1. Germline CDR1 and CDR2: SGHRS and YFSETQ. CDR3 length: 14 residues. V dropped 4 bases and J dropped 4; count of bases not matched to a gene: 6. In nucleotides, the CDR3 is TGCGCCAGCAGCATGCAACAGGGGGGCTATGGCTACACCTTC. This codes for CASSMQQGGYGYTF.

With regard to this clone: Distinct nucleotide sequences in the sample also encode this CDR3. The CDR3 region is CASSESPGGSYGYTF. The CDR3 DNA sequence: TGTGCCAGCAGTGAAAGTCCTGGGGGAAGCTATGGCTACACCTTC. The V call is TRBV2, the J call TRBJ1-2, with D possibly being TRBD1 (5 bases). V shed 2 bases and J shed 4 bases, with 14 bases lying between them. This CDR3 region has 15 residues. CDR1 and CDR2 (germline): SNHLY, FYNNEI. Full variable domain (remainder filled in from reference TRBV2 and TRBJ1-2): EPEVTQTPSHQVTQMGQEVILRCVPISNHLYFYWYRQILGQKVEFLVSFYNNEISEKSEIFDDQFSVERPDGSNFTLKIRSTKLEDSAMYFCASSESPGGSYGYTFGSGTRLTVV.

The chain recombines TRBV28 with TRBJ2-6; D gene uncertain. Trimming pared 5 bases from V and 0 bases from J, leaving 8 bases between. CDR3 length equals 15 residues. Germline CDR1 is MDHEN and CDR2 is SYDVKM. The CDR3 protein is CASSPHSSGANVLTF. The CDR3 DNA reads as TGTGCCAGCAGTCCCCATAGCTCTGGGGCCAACGTCCTGACTTTC.

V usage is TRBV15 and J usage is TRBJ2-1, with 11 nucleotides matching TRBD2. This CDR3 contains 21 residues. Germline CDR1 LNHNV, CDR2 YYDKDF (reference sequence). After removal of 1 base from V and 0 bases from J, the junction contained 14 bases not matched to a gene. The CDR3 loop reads CATSRGRGLAARAGSYNEQFF. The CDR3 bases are TGTGCCACCAGCAGAGGTAGGGGACTAGCGGCGAGAGCGGGCTCCTACAATGAGCAGTTCTTC.

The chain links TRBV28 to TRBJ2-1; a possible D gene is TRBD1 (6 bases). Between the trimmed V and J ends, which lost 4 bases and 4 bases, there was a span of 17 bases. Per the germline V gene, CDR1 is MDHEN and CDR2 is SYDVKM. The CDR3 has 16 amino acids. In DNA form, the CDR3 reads TGTGCCAGCAGTTGGGGGAGAAGGGGGTTATACAATGAGCAGTTCTTC. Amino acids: CASSWGRRGLYNEQFF.

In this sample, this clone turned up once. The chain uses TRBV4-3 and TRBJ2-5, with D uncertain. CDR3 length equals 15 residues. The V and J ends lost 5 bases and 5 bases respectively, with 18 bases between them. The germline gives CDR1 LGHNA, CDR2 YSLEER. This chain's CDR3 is CASSNTATGSETQYF. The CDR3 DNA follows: TGCGCCAGCAGCAACACCGCCACCGGAAGTGAGACCCAGTACTTC.

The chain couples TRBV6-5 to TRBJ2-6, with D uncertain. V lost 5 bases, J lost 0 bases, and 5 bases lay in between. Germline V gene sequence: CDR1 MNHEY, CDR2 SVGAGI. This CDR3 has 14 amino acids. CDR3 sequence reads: CASSPNSGANVLTF. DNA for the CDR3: TGTGCCAGCAGTCCCAACTCTGGGGCCAACGTCCTGACTTTC.

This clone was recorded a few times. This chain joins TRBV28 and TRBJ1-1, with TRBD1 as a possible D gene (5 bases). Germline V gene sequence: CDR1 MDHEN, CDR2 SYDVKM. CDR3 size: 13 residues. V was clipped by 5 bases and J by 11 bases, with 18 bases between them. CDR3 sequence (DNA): TGTGCCAGCAGTCCCAGGGTCGCCCGGAGGGCTTTCTTT. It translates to CASSPRVARRAFF.

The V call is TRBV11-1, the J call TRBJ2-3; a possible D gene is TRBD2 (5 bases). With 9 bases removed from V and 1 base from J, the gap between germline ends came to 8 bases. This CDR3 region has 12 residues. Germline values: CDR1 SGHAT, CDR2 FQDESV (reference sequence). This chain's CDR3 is CARGSCTDTQYF. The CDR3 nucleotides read TGTGCCAGGGGGAGTTGCACAGATACGCAGTATTTT.

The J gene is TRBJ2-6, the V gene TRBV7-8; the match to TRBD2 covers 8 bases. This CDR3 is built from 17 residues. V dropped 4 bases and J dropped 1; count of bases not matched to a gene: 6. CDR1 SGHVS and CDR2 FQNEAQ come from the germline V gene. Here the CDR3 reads CASSSGTRGSGANVLTF. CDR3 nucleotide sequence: TGTGCCAGCAGCTCCGGGACTAGGGGGTCTGGGGCCAACGTCCTGACTTTC.

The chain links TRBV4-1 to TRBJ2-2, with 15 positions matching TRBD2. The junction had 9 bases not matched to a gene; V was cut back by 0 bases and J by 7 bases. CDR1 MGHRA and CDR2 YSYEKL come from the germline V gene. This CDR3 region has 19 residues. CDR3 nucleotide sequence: TGCGCCAGCAGCCAAGATCCCGGACTAGCGGGAGGGCCGGACGGGGAGCTGTTTTTT. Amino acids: CASSQDPGLAGGPDGELFF.

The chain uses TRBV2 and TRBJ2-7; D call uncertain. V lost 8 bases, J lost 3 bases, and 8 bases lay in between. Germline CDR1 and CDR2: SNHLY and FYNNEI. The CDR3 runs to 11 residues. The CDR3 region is CASRYFYEQYF. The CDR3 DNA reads TGTGCCAGCCGATATTTCTACGAGCAGTACTTC.

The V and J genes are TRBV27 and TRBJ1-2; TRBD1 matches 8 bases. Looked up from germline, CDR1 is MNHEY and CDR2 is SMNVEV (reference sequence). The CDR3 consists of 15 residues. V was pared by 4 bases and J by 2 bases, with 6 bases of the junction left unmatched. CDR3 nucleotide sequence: TGTGCCAGCAGTTCCCAGGGGGCGCAAAACTATGGCTACACCTTC. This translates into CASSSQGAQNYGYTF.

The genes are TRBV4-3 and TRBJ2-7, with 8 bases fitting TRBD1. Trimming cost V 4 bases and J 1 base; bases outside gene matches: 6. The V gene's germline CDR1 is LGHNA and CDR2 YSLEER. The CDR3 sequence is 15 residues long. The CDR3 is CASSRTDRDSYEQYF. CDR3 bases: TGCGCCAGCAGCCGCACGGACAGGGATTCCTACGAGCAGTACTTC.